The 24 T cell receptor beta chains reported below all come from one sample, sequenced in a study of Graves' ophthalmopathy and Graves' hyperthyroidism. Amplification targeted the TCR beta CDR3 regions, with RNA transcripts as the source material. Scientists carried out first-round RT-PCR using HTBI primers and then a second-round multiplex PCR. TCRdb ran MiXCR on the multiplex PCR reads and lists one entry per CDR3 protein. The table records 560,000 or so distinct CDR3 sequences, less than 45% of them present only once. Source material: peripheral blood or thyroid tissue (not recorded which). These receptors were obtained from an adult man with Graves' hyperthyroidism.

This clonotype showed up many times. The rearrangement links TRBV10-3 to TRBJ1-6; 8 nucleotides line up with TRBD1. Germline V lookup: CDR1 ENHRY, CDR2 SYGVKD. This CDR3 region has 17 residues. Germline trimming cut 5 bases from V and 7 bases from J; bases unmatched to any gene: 13. CDR3 region: CAISTYPRTGHNSPLHF. CDR3 coding DNA: TGTGCCATCAGTACCTATCCGCGGACAGGGCACAATTCACCCCTCCACTTT.

The rearrangement uses TRBV12-3 or TRBV12-4 and TRBJ2-7; 7 bases align to TRBD2. J lost 7 bases, V lost 7 bases, and 10 bases had no gene match. CDR3 length equals 13 residues. The CDR3 spells CASTPKRGDEQYF. DNA of the CDR3: TGTGCCAGCACCCCCAAGCGGGGAGATGAGCAGTACTTC.

The V gene is TRBV29-1, the J gene TRBJ1-4; 11 nucleotides align to TRBD1. V lost 6 bases and J lost 8; bases outside the gene matches: 8. This CDR3 has 14 amino acids. Germline V gene data show CDR1 as SQVTM and CDR2 as ANQGSEA. CDR3 sequence: CSVQDRGLREKLFF. CDR3 sequence (DNA): TGCAGCGTCCAGGACAGGGGGCTGAGGGAAAAACTGTTTTTT. Filled out from reference TRBV29-1 and TRBJ1-4, the complete variable domain reads SAVISQKPSRDICQRGTSLTIQCQVDSQVTMMFWYRQQPGQSLTLIATANQGSEATYESGFVIDKFPISRPNLTFSTLTVSNMSPEDSSIYLCSVQDRGLREKLFFGSGTQLSVL.

This clonotype was counted ten times or more. V is TRBV20-1 and J is TRBJ2-7; D is possibly TRBD1 or TRBD2 (5 bases each). V was clipped by 3 bases and J by 0 bases, with 21 bases between them. This CDR3 has 17 residues. The germline V gene has CDR1 DFQATT and CDR2 SNEGSKA (reference sequence). CDR3 loop: CSASGRGAAGSSYEQYF. The DNA for the CDR3 is TGCAGTGCTAGTGGTCGTGGGGCGGCAGGGAGCTCCTACGAGCAGTACTTC.

The table lists this clonotype with a few counts. This chain uses TRBV5-1 with TRBJ1-1; D unclear. V lost 6 bases to trimming and J lost 1 base, with 10 bases between them. Germline CDR1 is SGHRS and CDR2 is YFSETQ. The CDR3 is made up of 13 amino acids. The CDR3 is CASTERENTEAFF. The DNA of the CDR3 is TGCGCCAGCACCGAACGCGAGAACACTGAAGCTTTCTTT. Variable domain in full (rest from reference TRBV5-1 and TRBJ1-1): KAGVTQTPRYLIKTRGQQVTLSCSPISGHRSVSWYQQTPGQGLQFLFEYFSETQRNKGNFPGRFSGRQFSNSRSEMNVSTLELGDSALYLCASTERENTEAFFGQGTRLTVV.

This clonotype was found many times. The gene calls are TRBV11-2 and TRBJ1-6, with no clear D. The CDR3 has 15 amino acids. The germline V and J ends were trimmed by 1 base and 9 bases, with 13 bases remaining between them. CDR1 and CDR2 (germline): SGHAT, FQNNGV. The CDR3 DNA follows: TGTGCCAGCAGCTTAGCCGGCGGGGTGGTTTCACCCCTCCACTTT. Protein product: CASSLAGGVVSPLHF.

For this clonotype: A much larger clone lies a single base off, so this may be a read error. The V gene is TRBV5-1, the J gene TRBJ1-2; no firm D call. CDR3 length: 14 residues. CDR1 SGHRS and CDR2 YFSETQ come from the germline V gene. The V end was cut by 4 bases, the J end by 2 bases, with 12 bases between. The CDR3 DNA sequence: TGCGCCAGCAGCGCCGGACTAGGCAACTATGGCTACACCTTC. Amino acid sequence: CASSAGLGNYGYTF.

This clonotype was recorded many times. The V and J genes are TRBV29-1 and TRBJ1-1; D not certain. V was trimmed by 1 base and J by 8 bases, leaving 14 bases between them. The CDR3 consists of 13 residues. Looked up from germline, CDR1 is SQVTM and CDR2 is ANQGSEA. CDR3 nucleotide sequence: TGCAGCGTTGAAGGGCCCTTCCCTAAGGAAGCTTTCTTT. The encoded protein is CSVEGPFPKEAFF.

There are a few counts of this clonotype. The chain combines TRBV7-9 with TRBJ1-1; 8 bases agree with TRBD1. CDR1 and CDR2 from the germline V gene are SEHNR and FQNEAQ (reference sequence). Germline trimming cut 7 bases from V and 10 bases from J; bases unmatched to any gene: 20. The CDR3 covers 16 residues. CDR3 sequence (DNA): TGTGCCAGCACCTCTTCCGGACAGGGTCCCCGTGGGCGAGCTTTCTTT. It specifies CASTSSGQGPRGRAFF.

There are many counts of this clonotype. The chain joins TRBV7-8 to TRBJ2-7, with 7 nucleotides matching TRBD2. This CDR3 contains 13 residues. Germline assignment: CDR1 SGHVS and CDR2 FQNEAQ. J lost 4 bases, V lost 4 bases, and 4 bases had no gene match. The chain's CDR3 is CASSSREEYEQYF. The CDR3 nucleotides are TGTGCCAGCAGCTCCCGGGAGGAATACGAGCAGTACTTC.

Details on this clonotype: With a much larger clone just one base away, this may be a read error. The rearrangement uses TRBV10-2 and TRBJ2-2; unclear D gene. Between the trimmed V and J ends, which lost 2 bases and 5 bases, there was a span of 3 bases. Per germline, CDR1 WSHSY and CDR2 SAAADI. The CDR3 runs 12 residues. DNA of the CDR3: TGCGCCAGCAGTGAGAGGACCGGGGAGCTGTTTTTT. Protein product: CASSERTGELFF.

There are many counts of this clonotype. This sequence joins TRBV5-5 and TRBJ1-5; TRBD1 is a possible D gene (5 bases). This CDR3 comprises 14 residues. Germline V gene sequence: CDR1 SGHKS, CDR2 YYEKEE (reference sequence). CDR3 nucleotide sequence: TGTGAGCAGCACATGGGGGTTGGGAATCAGCCCCAGCATTTT. It is translated as CEQHMGVGNQPQHF.

The table lists this clonotype with many counts. The V gene is TRBV29-1, the J gene TRBJ1-6, with TRBD1 identical over 10 bases. Germline V gives CDR1 SQVTM, CDR2 ANQGSEA. V lost 4 bases to trimming and J lost 10 bases; unmatched junction nucleotides: 1. CDR3 length: 12 residues. As DNA, the CDR3 is TGCAGCGTTGCGGGACAGGGGTCACCCCTCCACTTT. Residues: CSVAGQGSPLHF.

The rearrangement joins TRBV12-3 or TRBV12-4 to TRBJ2-4; D gene ambiguous. With 7 bases removed from V and 1 base from J, the gap between germline ends came to 11 bases. The CDR3 totals 14 residues. The CDR3 nucleotides read TGTGCCAGCACCTGGCGGACGGCCAAAAACATTCAGTACTTC. It is translated as CASTWRTAKNIQYF.

The table lists this clonotype with many counts. V usage is TRBV24-1 and J usage is TRBJ2-7, with 7 bases matching TRBD2. Trimming took 10 bases from V and 5 from J; bases not matched to a gene: 7. CDR1 and CDR2 from the germline V gene are KGHDR and SFDVKD. This CDR3 comprises 12 residues. CDR3 sequence: CATGGGSDEQYF. The CDR3 DNA reads as TGTGCCACGGGGGGGGGATCGGACGAGCAGTACTTC.

The genes are TRBV10-3 and TRBJ2-7, with 7 bases matching TRBD2. The CDR3 length is 13 residues. V lost 0 bases to trimming and J lost 5 bases; unmatched junction nucleotides: 1. Germline assignment: CDR1 ENHRY and CDR2 SYGVKD. The CDR3 coding sequence is TGTGCCATCAGTGAGTCCGCGGGGGACGAGCAGTACTTC. Protein: CAISESAGDEQYF.

The rearrangement links TRBV2 to TRBJ2-5, with TRBD1 matching over 8 bases. The V gene end was trimmed by 6 bases and the J gene end by 5 bases; junction bases not matched to a gene: 5. This CDR3 has 13 residues. CDR1 is SNHLY, CDR2 FYNNEI, per germline. The CDR3 bases are TGTGCCAGCAGCCAGACAGGGGCCGAGACCCAGTACTTC. Its translation is CASSQTGAETQYF.

This clonotype was seen at least ten times. The chain is built from TRBV11-2 and TRBJ2-5, with 9 bases fitting TRBD1. Germline assignment: CDR1 SGHAT and CDR2 FQNNGV. V shed 5 bases and J 3 bases; nucleotides not matched to a gene: 7. The CDR3 runs to 15 residues. The CDR3 DNA is TGTGCCAGCAGCAAGACAGGGGGAGATAAAGAGACCCAGTACTTC. Translated: CASSKTGGDKETQYF.

V is TRBV7-2 and J is TRBJ2-7; D not resolved. The CDR3 runs to 15 residues. Between the trimmed V and J ends, which lost 8 bases and 1 base, there was a span of 18 bases. Germline CDR1 reads SGHTA; CDR2 reads FQGNSA. The CDR3 DNA follows: TGTGCCAGCTCACCCCCCTTGCGGCCTTCCTACGAGCAGTACTTC. Encoded protein: CASSPPLRPSYEQYF. Full variable domain (remainder filled in from reference TRBV7-2 and TRBJ2-7): GAGVSQSPSNKVTEKGKDVELRCDPISGHTALYWYRQSLGQGLEFLIYFQGNSAPDKSGLPSDRFSAERTGGSVSTLTIQRTQQEDSAVYLCASSPPLRPSYEQYFGPGTRLTVT.

This chain links TRBV5-6 with TRBJ1-2, with 9 bases that match TRBD1. The germline V gene encodes CDR1 SGHDT and CDR2 YYEEEE. This CDR3 is built from 14 residues. V was pared by 4 bases and J by 8 bases, with 9 bases of the junction left unmatched. DNA of the CDR3: TGTGCCAGCAGCGTAAGACAGGGGGACGGGGGCTACACCTTC. This gives the protein CASSVRQGDGGYTF.

This clonotype was recorded many times. The chain links TRBV5-1 to TRBJ2-2; D assignment may be TRBD1 or TRBD2 (5 bases each). In germline, CDR1 is SGHRS, CDR2 YFSETQ. The CDR3 is 15 amino acids. V gave up 0 bases and J gave up 4 bases, with 10 bases separating them. For the CDR3, the DNA is TGCGCCAGCAGCTTGGCCGTTGGGGGCACCGGGGAGCTGTTTTTT. It yields the protein CASSLAVGGTGELFF.

The table lists this clonotype with many counts. J is TRBJ1-1 and V is TRBV5-1, with 9 bases aligning to TRBD1. V shed 4 bases, J shed 3 bases, and the junction held 4 bases outside the gene matches. Germline CDR1 is SGHRS and CDR2 is YFSETQ. This CDR3 spans 14 amino acids. CDR3 residues: CASSATGGYTEAFF. The DNA of the CDR3 is TGCGCCAGCAGCGCCACAGGGGGCTACACTGAAGCTTTCTTT.

The CDR3 DNA follows: TGTGCCAGCAGTTTATCCGTAGGGGACAGGGCCCAGTACTTC. Translated: CASSLSVGDRAQYF. The V gene is TRBV28, the J gene TRBJ2-5, with TRBD1 matching over 9 bases. V shed 1 base and J 9 bases; nucleotides not matched to a gene: 6. The germline V gene encodes CDR1 MDHEN and CDR2 SYDVKM. CDR3 length: 14 amino acids.

In this sample, this clonotype turned up many times. The rearrangement links TRBV6-6 to TRBJ2-7; D is perhaps TRBD1 (5 bases). Germline CDR1 reads MNHNY; CDR2 reads SVGAGI (reference sequence). Trimming took 0 bases from V and 5 from J, leaving 14 bases between them. This CDR3 contains 15 residues. The CDR3 protein is CASSYSSGPRDEQYF. The CDR3 DNA follows: TGTGCCAGCAGTTACTCGAGTGGTCCCAGGGACGAGCAGTACTTC.